Following are 18 T cell receptor beta chains from one sample sequenced in a study of cytomegalovirus exposure and HLA in healthy donors (dated by TCRdb to the late 2010s). Libraries were made using the immunoSEQ multiplex PCR assay. The multiplex PCR relied on a mix of 60 forward primers for TCR Vbeta segments and 13 reverse primers for TCR Jbeta segments. TCRdb obtained this table from immuneACCESS and retained in-frame rearrangements with V and J assigned. These tables miss some clones; where compared with another copy, unresolved V genes account for less than half of the shortfall, and the remainder is unexplained. This sample is represented by under 200,000 clones; over 80% of them were singletons. The ten largest make up about 1.4% of the sample. The sample taken for sequencing was PBMCs. The receptors here all came from a girl aged 10 to 17 in good health and CMV-seropositive.

V usage is TRBV27 and J usage is TRBJ2-1; 7 nucleotides agree with TRBD2. V lost 3 bases and J lost 6; bases outside the gene matches: 8. The V gene's germline CDR1 is MNHEY and CDR2 SMNVEV (reference sequence). The CDR3 is made up of 15 amino acids. CDR3 amino acids: CASSFRAGVGNEQFF. The CDR3 DNA follows: TGTGCCAGCAGTTTTAGGGCGGGAGTGGGCAATGAGCAGTTCTTC.

The chain employs TRBV2 and TRBJ2-2; D possibly corresponds to TRBD1 (6 bases). Trimming left V 6 bases short and J 1 base short, with 15 bases between. The CDR3 totals 16 residues. CDR1 is SNHLY, CDR2 FYNNEI, per germline. The CDR3 DNA reads as TGTGCCAGCAGCTGGACAGCCTACCTGAACACCGGGGAGCTGTTTTTT. Amino acid sequence: CASSWTAYLNTGELFF.

V gene TRBV4-1 combines with J gene TRBJ1-5; D is unclear. There are 16 residues in the CDR3. CDR1 and CDR2 from the germline V gene are MGHRA and YSYEKL. The V gene lost 4 bases and the J gene lost 2 bases, with 15 bases spanning the gap. CDR3 region: CASSREFKRGNQPQHF. The CDR3 DNA follows: TGCGCCAGCAGCCGGGAGTTTAAGAGGGGCAATCAGCCCCAGCATTTT.

The chain joins TRBV9 to TRBJ2-7, with TRBD1 matching 9 bases. The CDR3 has 14 amino acids. The V and J ends lost 0 bases and 7 bases, in that order; junction bases with no gene match: 5. The germline CDR1 and CDR2 sequences are SGDLS and YYNGEE. CDR3 in amino acids: CASSVEQGAREQYF. The CDR3 region has the DNA TGTGCCAGCAGCGTAGAACAGGGGGCACGGGAGCAGTACTTC.

The chain's CDR3 is CASSLLPGRTNTDTQYF. For the CDR3, the DNA is TGTGCCAGCAGTTTACTTCCGGGTCGGACTAATACAGATACGCAGTATTTT. This chain links TRBV27 with TRBJ2-3; tentative D call: TRBD2 (6 bases). The CDR3 length is 17 residues. Trimming pared 2 bases from V and 3 bases from J, leaving 18 bases between. CDR1 and CDR2 from the germline V gene are MNHEY and SMNVEV (reference sequence).

This sequence joins TRBV4-1 and TRBJ2-3; TRBD2 aligns across 8 bases. The germline V gene encodes CDR1 MGHRA and CDR2 YSYEKL. This CDR3 contains 18 residues. Trimming removed 0 bases from V and 2 bases from J; junction bases left unmatched: 10. In nucleotides, the CDR3 is TGCGCCAGCAGCCAAGAGGGGCCTCGGGGGGGGAACACAGATACGCAGTATTTT. It yields the protein CASSQEGPRGGNTDTQYF.

The V and J genes are TRBV5-4 and TRBJ2-2, with TRBD2 matching 7 bases. V gave up 4 bases and J gave up 7 bases; unmatched junction bases: 1. The CDR3 spans 12 residues. Per germline, CDR1 SGHNT and CDR2 YYREEE (reference sequence). CDR3 loop: CASSGGDGELFF. DNA of the CDR3: TGTGCCAGCAGCGGGGGGGACGGGGAGCTGTTTTTT.

The rearrangement uses TRBV19 and TRBJ1-2; maybe TRBD1 (5 bases). In germline, CDR1 is LNHDA, CDR2 SQIVND (reference sequence). V lost 7 bases and J lost 2, with 14 bases in between. The CDR3 runs 14 residues. CDR3 nucleotides: TGTGCCAGTACCATCGGAGGGGTAAACTATGGCTACACCTTC. It specifies CASTIGGVNYGYTF.

The V gene is TRBV9, the J gene TRBJ2-3, with D maybe TRBD1 (5 bases). This CDR3 spans 16 amino acids. The V end was cut by 0 bases, the J end by 0 bases, with 11 bases between. CDR1 and CDR2 from the germline V gene are SGDLS and YYNGEE. This chain's CDR3 is CASSVGLDTSTDTQYF. CDR3 sequence (DNA): TGTGCCAGCAGCGTAGGTCTGGACACAAGCACAGATACGCAGTATTTT. Full variable domain (remainder filled in from reference TRBV9 and TRBJ2-3): DSGVTQTPKHLITATGQRVTLRCSPRSGDLSVYWYQQSLDQGLQFLIQYYNGEERAKGNILERFSAQQFPDLHSELNLSSLELGDSALYFCASSVGLDTSTDTQYFGPGTRLTVL.

For the CDR3, the DNA is TGTGCCAGCAGAAGACGGAGTGTAAATGAAAAACTGTTTTTT. It yields the protein CASRRRSVNEKLFF. This chain uses TRBV6-5 with TRBJ1-4; D is uncertain. CDR1 is MNHEY and CDR2 is SVGAGI in the germline V gene. V was trimmed by 6 bases and J by 5 bases, leaving 13 bases between them. CDR3 length: 14 residues.

This sequence joins TRBV27 and TRBJ1-5, with 7 bases lining up with TRBD1. The CDR3 is made up of 14 amino acids. Germline assignment: CDR1 MNHEY and CDR2 SMNVEV (reference sequence). Trimming at V came to 7 bases and at J to 5 bases, leaving 8 bases not matched to a gene. The CDR3, as DNA: TGTGCCAGCAAAACAGGGCAGGGGGATCAGCCCCAGCATTTT. It translates to CASKTGQGDQPQHF.

V gene TRBV11-1 combines with J gene TRBJ2-1; tentative D call: TRBD1 (6 bases). The CDR3 has 12 amino acids. V lost 5 bases and J lost 8, with 10 bases in between. CDR1 and CDR2 from the germline V gene are SGHAT and FQDESV (reference sequence). The chain's CDR3 is CASSKQGHEQFF. The CDR3 region has the DNA TGTGCCAGCAGCAAACAGGGCCATGAGCAGTTCTTC.

This chain connects TRBV7-2 to TRBJ2-3, with D hard to call. Trimming removed 2 bases at V and 0 bases at J, with 9 bases between. This CDR3 region has 15 residues. CDR1 and CDR2 from the germline V gene are SGHTA and FQGNSA. CDR3 coding DNA: TGTGCCAGCAGCTTAAGTGCGTCTAGCACAGATACGCAGTATTTT. Translation: CASSLSASSTDTQYF.

This sequence joins TRBV14 and TRBJ1-5, with TRBD1 identical over 7 bases. V lost 4 bases to trimming and J lost 8 bases; unmatched junction nucleotides: 8. Germline lookup yields CDR1 SGHDN and CDR2 FVKESK. The CDR3 covers 14 residues. The CDR3 DNA reads as TGTGCCAGCAGCCGAACAGAACAGGGGAAGCCCCAGCATTTT. Protein sequence: CASSRTEQGKPQHF.

This sequence joins TRBV2 and TRBJ2-5; 9 positions agree with TRBD2. V dropped 8 bases and J dropped 1; count of bases not matched to a gene: 5. There are 14 residues in the CDR3. Germline CDR1 SNHLY, CDR2 FYNNEI. CDR3 bases: TGTGCCAGCGGACCTAGCGGGGCCCAAGAGACCCAGTACTTC. This encodes CASGPSGAQETQYF.

The chain links TRBV5-8 to TRBJ2-7, with a weak D call TRBD1 (5 bases). The CDR3 is made up of 16 amino acids. Germline loops: CDR1 SGHTS, CDR2 YDEGEE. V was pared by 4 bases and J by 0 bases, with 17 bases between. CDR3 residues: CASSLTRGRGSYEQYF. CDR3 coding DNA: TGTGCCAGCAGCCTTACAAGGGGTCGAGGCTCCTACGAGCAGTACTTC. Variable domain in full (rest from reference TRBV5-8 and TRBJ2-7): EAGVTQSPTHLIKTRGQQATLRCSPISGHTSVYWYQQALGLGLQFLLWYDEGEERNRGNFPPRFSGRQFPNYSSELNVNALELEDSALYLCASSLTRGRGSYEQYFGPGTRLTVT.

The chain joins TRBV7-2 to TRBJ2-3; 15 positions agree with TRBD2. This CDR3 region has 18 residues. Germline lookup yields CDR1 SGHTA and CDR2 FQGNSA. Trimming took 1 base from V and 3 from J; bases not matched to a gene: 5. CDR3: CASSLVRTSGGATDTQYF. The CDR3 DNA reads as TGTGCCAGCAGCTTAGTGCGGACTAGCGGGGGGGCGACAGATACGCAGTATTTT.

The J gene is TRBJ2-4, the V gene TRBV19; TRBD1 might be the D (6 bases). The ends were cut back, 4 bases at V and 8 bases at J, with 12 bases in the middle. Germline CDR1 and CDR2: LNHDA and SQIVND (reference sequence). The CDR3 is 13 residues long. CDR3 loop: CASSNQAGDIQYF. CDR3 nucleotides: TGTGCCAGTAGTAATCAGGCAGGGGACATTCAGTACTTC. Supplemented by reference TRBV19 and TRBJ2-4, the full variable domain reads DGGITQSPKYLFRKEGQNVTLSCEQNLNHDAMYWYRQDPGQGLRLIYYSQIVNDFQKGDIAEGYSVSREKKESFPLTVTSAQKNPTAFYLCASSNQAGDIQYFGAGTRLSVL.